The 15 T cell receptor beta chains in this list originate from one sample, sequenced in a study of blood T cell repertoires in COVID-19. This table comes from immunoSEQ multiplex PCR, and its TCRdb copy is limited to in-frame clones, with some not included. The sample holds roughly 140,000 clones, around 83% seen once. The specimen was peripheral blood. The receptors originated from a woman in her sixties or seventies with COVID-19, enrolled during active disease.

This chain joins TRBV9 and TRBJ2-6; TRBD1 is a possible D gene (6 bases). CDR3 length: 16 amino acids. Germline V gene lookup returns CDR1 SGDLS and CDR2 YYNGEE. V was pared by 3 bases and J by 4 bases, with 14 bases between. The CDR3 region is CASSGAGVPGANVLTF. The DNA of the CDR3 is TGTGCCAGCAGCGGAGCAGGGGTGCCCGGGGCCAACGTCCTGACTTTC.

J is TRBJ1-6 and V is TRBV3-1 (or the pseudogene TRBV3-2); 7 nucleotides agree with TRBD1. The CDR3 has 15 amino acids. Germline V gene lookup returns CDR1 LGHDT and CDR2 YNNKEL (reference sequence). The junction had 10 bases not matched to a gene; V was cut back by 4 bases and J by 10 bases. As DNA, the CDR3 is TGTGCCAGCAGCCCAGTCGACAGGGTGGAGTCACCCCTCCACTTT. It is translated as CASSPVDRVESPLHF.

This clone was counted only a few times. The chain has TRBV19 and TRBJ1-2; D gene unclear. The CDR3 is made up of 15 amino acids. Trimming removed 5 bases at V and 6 bases at J, with 19 bases between. Germline V gene data show CDR1 as LNHDA and CDR2 as SQIVND (reference sequence). The DNA of the CDR3 is TGTGCCAGTAGTCCCTCAGCGACGAGGCTCGATGGCTACACCTTC. This sequence encodes CASSPSATRLDGYTF.

This clone was seen just once. The chain employs TRBV25-1 and TRBJ1-2; 9 bases line up with TRBD1. V trimming: 4 bases; J trimming: 5 bases; junction bases outside the gene matches: 8. Germline V gives CDR1 MGHDK, CDR2 SYGVNS. The CDR3 contains 15 residues. CDR3 in DNA: TGTGCCAGCAGTGGGAACCCGGGACAGGGTTATGGCTACACCTTC. Residues: CASSGNPGQGYGYTF.

CDR3 residues: CASRRAPSMNTEAFF. In DNA, the CDR3 is TGTGCCAGCAGACGAGCCCCGTCCATGAACACTGAAGCTTTCTTT. This chain links TRBV11-2 with TRBJ1-1; D gene uncertain. Germline V CDR1 and CDR2: SGHAT, FQNNGV. The CDR3 covers 15 residues. The germline V and J ends were trimmed by 6 bases and 0 bases, with 14 bases remaining between them.

This clone was recorded once. The J gene is TRBJ2-3, the V gene TRBV21-1; the table's D call TRBD1 went unverified against the DNA. TRBV21-1 is tagged as a pseudogene. CDR3 size: 14 residues. The CDR3: CASSNGRAADTQYF. The CDR3 DNA is TGTGCCAGCAGCAACGGCAGGGCGGCAGATACGCAGTATTTT.

The CDR3 coding sequence is TGCAGTGCAGAAACATCCTATGGCTACACCTTC. Protein: CSAETSYGYTF. This sequence joins TRBV20-1 and TRBJ1-2; D is unresolved. Trimming left V 6 bases short and J 4 bases short, with 9 bases between. Germline V gene lookup returns CDR1 DFQATT and CDR2 SNEGSKA (reference sequence). This CDR3 comprises 11 residues.

The rearrangement links TRBV5-1 to TRBJ2-3; 9 positions match TRBD2. V lost 4 bases to trimming and J lost 4 bases; unmatched junction nucleotides: 10. The germline V gene encodes CDR1 SGHRS and CDR2 YFSETQ. This CDR3 spans 16 amino acids. The CDR3 region is CASSATPSGNPDTQYF. CDR3 nucleotides: TGCGCCAGCAGCGCCACCCCTAGCGGGAATCCAGATACGCAGTATTTT.

The chain recombines TRBV15 with TRBJ1-2; D unclear. This CDR3 has 13 amino acids. Between the trimmed V and J ends, which lost 3 bases and 9 bases, there was a span of 14 bases. The germline gives CDR1 LNHNV, CDR2 YYDKDF (reference sequence). CDR3 in DNA: TGTGCCACCAGCAGCGCGAGGGCATCAAGCTACACCTTC. Translated: CATSSARASSYTF.

The rearrangement uses TRBV10-3 and TRBJ2-3; no firm D call. In germline, CDR1 is ENHRY, CDR2 SYGVKD. The CDR3 consists of 11 residues. V dropped 8 bases and J dropped 6 bases, with 9 bases sitting between them. The CDR3 DNA reads as TGTGCCATCCCTCCTCTGGATACGCAGTATTTT. Its translation: CAIPPLDTQYF.

The chain links TRBV12-5 to TRBJ1-3; TRBD1 matches at 10 bases. V was pared by 5 bases and J by 4 bases, with 11 bases of the junction left unmatched. CDR1 is LGHNT and CDR2 is FRNRAP in the germline V gene. The CDR3 is 17 amino acids. The CDR3: CASGARRQGATGNTIYF. DNA of the CDR3: TGTGCTAGTGGTGCTAGAAGACAGGGGGCTACCGGAAACACCATATATTTT.

The rearrangement uses TRBV5-6 and TRBJ1-5, with 7 nucleotides matching TRBD1. The length of the CDR3 is 14 residues. In germline, CDR1 is SGHDT, CDR2 YYEEEE. V lost 5 bases to trimming and J lost 6 bases; unmatched junction nucleotides: 8. CDR3 region: CASSRQGAGQPQHF. CDR3 DNA: TGTGCCAGCAGTCGACAGGGAGCAGGTCAGCCCCAGCATTTT.

This clone was counted a single time. The chain carries TRBV15 and TRBJ2-7; TRBD1 matches at 8 bases. The germline gives CDR1 LNHNV, CDR2 YYDKDF (reference sequence). This CDR3 has 16 residues. With V trimmed by 0 bases and J by 1 base, 5 bases remained unmatched. Written as DNA, the CDR3 is TGTGCCACCAGCAGAGATACGGGACAGGCATCCTACGAGCAGTACTTC. Protein: CATSRDTGQASYEQYF.

The CDR3 nucleotides are TGTGCCAGCAGCTTCAGTACGAACACTGAAGCTTTCTTT. Translation gives CASSFSTNTEAFF. This rearrangement joins TRBV7-9 to TRBJ1-1; D is unresolved. Germline V gene data show CDR1 as SEHNR and CDR2 as FQNEAQ (reference sequence). This CDR3 comprises 13 residues. Trimming removed 3 bases from V and 1 base from J, with 6 bases in between.

V usage is TRBV19 and J usage is TRBJ1-2; D is unclear. The ends were cut back, 3 bases at V and 4 bases at J, with 12 bases in the middle. CDR3 length: 14 amino acids. The germline V gene has CDR1 LNHDA and CDR2 SQIVND (reference sequence). CDR3 in amino acids: CASSIGGILYGYTF. Written as DNA, the CDR3 is TGTGCCAGTAGTATTGGCGGGATACTCTATGGCTACACCTTC.